The text below deals with one T cell receptor (beta chain). This sample was taken from a study of blood T cell repertoires in COVID-19. Germline assignment: CDR1 SEHNR and CDR2 FQNEAQ (reference sequence). V lost 4 bases and J lost 0; bases outside the gene matches: 3. The CDR3 extends over 14 amino acids. The repertoire was sequenced with immunoSEQ multiplex PCR; TCRdb's copy has only in-frame clones and lacks some. In the table there are about 79,000 clones, 85% to 90% of which are singletons. The sample comprised peripheral blood. This chain connects TRBV7-9 to TRBJ2-7, with 7 nucleotides matching TRBD2. This TCR came from a man in his 70s with active or convalescent COVID-19. The CDR3 DNA follows: TGTGCCAGCAGCTCTAGCGGAAACTCCTACGAGCAGTACTTC. This gives the protein CASSSSGNSYEQYF.